The following is a T cell receptor beta chain sequence with its context. The data originate from a study of blood T cell repertoires in COVID-19. Study-wide background: From the United States, Italy and Spain came samples of acute and convalescent COVID-19. PBMCs, B-cell-depleted T cells, or T cells provided the cDNA or gDNA that made up the material.

The V and J ends lost 0 bases and 6 bases respectively, with 12 bases between them. Looked up from germline, CDR1 is SGHRS and CDR2 is YFSETQ. This CDR3 is built from 15 residues. In the source study's methods: Researchers report that nucleated cell counts were estimated from reference gene primer amplification. Sequencing was performed with immunoSEQ multiplex PCR; in TCRdb, only in-frame clones are kept and a portion is missing. Clonal size and the V and J genes are those of that table, whereas D and trimming came from the DNA. Among about 150,000 clones listed, 85% to 90% were seen once. It was during active infection that Seattle patients were enrolled and then longitudinally followed.

Input material: peripheral blood. The source is a man in his fifties or sixties with COVID-19, enrolled during active disease. The chain couples TRBV5-1 to TRBJ1-4, with D possibly being TRBD1 (5 bases). The CDR3 nucleotides are TGCGCCAGCAGCTTGGGTGGAGGGGCTCATGAAAAACTGTTTTTT. Translation gives CASSLGGGAHEKLFF. Based on the CDR3 plus reference TRBV5-1 and TRBJ1-4, the full variable domain is KAGVTQTPRYLIKTRGQQVTLSCSPISGHRSVSWYQQTPGQGLQFLFEYFSETQRNKGNFPGRFSGRQFSNSRSEMNVSTLELGDSALYLCASSLGGGAHEKLFFGSGTQLSVL.